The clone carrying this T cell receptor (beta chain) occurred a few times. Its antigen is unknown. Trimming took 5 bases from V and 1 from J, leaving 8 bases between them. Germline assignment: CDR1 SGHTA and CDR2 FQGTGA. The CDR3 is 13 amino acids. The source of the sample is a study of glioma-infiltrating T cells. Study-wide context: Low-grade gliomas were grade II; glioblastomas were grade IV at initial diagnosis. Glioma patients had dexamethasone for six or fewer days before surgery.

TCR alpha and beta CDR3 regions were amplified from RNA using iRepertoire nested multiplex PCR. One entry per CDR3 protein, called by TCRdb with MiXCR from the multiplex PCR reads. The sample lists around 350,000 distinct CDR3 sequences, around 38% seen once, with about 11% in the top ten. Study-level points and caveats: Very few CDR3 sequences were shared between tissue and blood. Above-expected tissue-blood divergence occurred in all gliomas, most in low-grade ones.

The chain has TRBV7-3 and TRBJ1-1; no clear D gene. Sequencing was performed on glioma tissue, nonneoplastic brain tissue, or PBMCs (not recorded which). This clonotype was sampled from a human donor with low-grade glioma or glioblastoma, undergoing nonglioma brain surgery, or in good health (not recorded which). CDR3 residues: CASSEQPNTEAFF. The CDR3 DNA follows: TGTGCCAGCAGCGAACAGCCGAACACTGAAGCTTTCTTT.